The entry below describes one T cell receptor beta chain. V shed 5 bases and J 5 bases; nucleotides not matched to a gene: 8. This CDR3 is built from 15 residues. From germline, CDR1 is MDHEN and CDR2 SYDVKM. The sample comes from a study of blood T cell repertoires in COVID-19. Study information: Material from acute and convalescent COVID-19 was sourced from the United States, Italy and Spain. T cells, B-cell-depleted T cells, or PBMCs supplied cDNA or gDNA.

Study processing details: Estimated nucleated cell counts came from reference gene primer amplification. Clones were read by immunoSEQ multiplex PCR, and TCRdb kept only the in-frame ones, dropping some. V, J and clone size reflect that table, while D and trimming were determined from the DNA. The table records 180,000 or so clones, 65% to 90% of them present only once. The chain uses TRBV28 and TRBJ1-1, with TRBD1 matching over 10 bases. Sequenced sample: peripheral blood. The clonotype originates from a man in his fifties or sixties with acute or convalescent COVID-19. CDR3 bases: TGTGCCAGCAGTACCAGTGGACAGGGGGGTACTGAAGCTTTCTTT. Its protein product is CASSTSGQGGTEAFF.